This T cell receptor beta chain was identified during a study of blood T cell repertoires in COVID-19. Study information: Whether acute or convalescent, the COVID-19 samples came from the United States, Italy and Spain. Nucleic acid was either cDNA or gDNA, and it came from T cells, B-cell-depleted T cells, or PBMCs.

V was trimmed by 5 bases and J by 5 bases, leaving 21 bases between them. This CDR3 is built from 16 residues. Germline assignment: CDR1 LNHDA and CDR2 SQIVND (reference sequence). Original processing notes: Using reference gene primer amplification, nucleated cell counts were estimated. Sequencing was performed with immunoSEQ multiplex PCR; in TCRdb, only in-frame clones are kept and a portion is missing. V, J and clone size are those of that table, while D and trimming were read from the DNA. Of some 49,000 clones listed, about 85% are singletons. The sample was peripheral blood. The gene calls are TRBV19 and TRBJ2-5, with D perhaps matching TRBD2 (6 bases). This TCR derives from a human donor in a cohort sampled during active COVID-19. The CDR3 is CASSLTYQGLGETQYF. The CDR3 nucleotides are TGTGCCAGTAGTTTGACCTATCAGGGACTCGGTGAGACCCAGTACTTC.